Following are 25 T cell receptor beta chains from one sample sequenced in a study of chemoradiotherapy in HPV16-positive cancers. Clones were sequenced by immunoSEQ multiplex PCR, and TCRdb holds only the in-frame ones, with some missing. The data hold around 2,900 clones, with 79% observed a single time. Sequenced material: tumor tissue, taken from a patient who underwent chemoradiotherapy. Receptors originate from a human donor with HPV-associated anogenital cancer.

The chain carries TRBV10-3 and TRBJ1-1; maybe TRBD1 (6 bases). V was clipped by 8 bases and J by 6 bases, with 10 bases between them. The CDR3 has 11 residues. Germline-derived CDR1 and CDR2 are ENHRY and SYGVKD. In DNA form, the CDR3 reads TGTGCCATCCGAAGGGGGGCTGAAGCTTTCTTT. This codes for CAIRRGAEAFF.

The V call is TRBV7-9, the J call TRBJ1-6; D is unclear. Germline-derived CDR1 and CDR2 are SEHNR and FQNEAQ (reference sequence). Trimming removed 1 base at V and 9 bases at J, with 7 bases between. CDR3 size: 13 residues. In nucleotides, the CDR3 is TGTGCCAGCAGCTTAGATCGGGGTTCACCCCTCCACTTT. Encoded protein: CASSLDRGSPLHF.

This clone was found a few times. The CDR3 loop reads CASSLGGGNEQFF. The CDR3 nucleotides are TGTGCCAGCAGCTTAGGTGGCGGGAATGAGCAGTTCTTC. This rearrangement joins TRBV11-3 to TRBJ2-1; possible D gene TRBD2, 5 bases. The CDR3 totals 13 residues. The germline CDR1 and CDR2 sequences are SGHNT and YENEEA. Trimming left V 1 base short and J 7 bases short, with 8 bases between.

J is TRBJ1-2 and V is TRBV19; 10 bases map to TRBD1. Germline V gives CDR1 LNHDA, CDR2 SQIVND (reference sequence). The CDR3 sequence is 17 residues long. V shed 3 bases and J 4 bases; nucleotides not matched to a gene: 11. The CDR3 nucleotides read TGTGCCAGTAGTATTCGGACAGGGGGAGTAAGGGGCTATGGCTACACCTTC. Protein product: CASSIRTGGVRGYGYTF.

The V and J genes are TRBV4-1 and TRBJ2-3; D perhaps matches TRBD2 (5 bases). The CDR3 length is 15 residues. Germline loops: CDR1 MGHRA, CDR2 YSYEKL. Between the trimmed V and J ends, which lost 0 bases and 2 bases, there was a span of 9 bases. CDR3 coding DNA: TGCGCCAGCAGCCAAGATGGAGACTACACAGATACGCAGTATTTT. Amino acid sequence: CASSQDGDYTDTQYF.

This chain joins TRBV5-5 and TRBJ1-5, with D possibly being TRBD1 (6 bases). V shed 7 bases and J shed 6 bases, with 17 bases lying between them. The CDR3 covers 14 residues. Germline loops: CDR1 SGHKS, CDR2 YYEKEE (reference sequence). The CDR3 region has the DNA TGTGCCAGCGGATCGAGCAGGGGAGCTCAGCCCCAGCATTTT. Translated, it gives CASGSSRGAQPQHF.

The gene calls are TRBV15 and TRBJ2-2; D ambiguous. Germline CDR1 reads LNHNV; CDR2 reads YYDKDF (reference sequence). V dropped 5 bases and J dropped 4 bases, with 8 bases sitting between them. This CDR3 spans 13 amino acids. CDR3 bases: TGTGCCACCAGCTTAACGTCCACCGGGGAGCTGTTTTTT. Translation: CATSLTSTGELFF.

The chain uses TRBV25-1 and TRBJ1-5; maybe TRBD1 (5 bases). Germline CDR1 and CDR2: MGHDK and SYGVNS. Deletions cut 2 bases from V and 4 bases from J, with 6 bases between. This CDR3 is 13 amino acids long. The CDR3 sequence: CASSEGGNQPQHF. DNA of the CDR3: TGTGCCAGCAGTGAAGGGGGAAATCAGCCCCAGCATTTT.

The CDR3 sequence is CASSIRSGDKLQPQHF. CDR3 in DNA: TGTGCCAGTAGTATTCGGTCCGGGGACAAGTTGCAGCCCCAGCATTTT. The chain couples TRBV19 to TRBJ1-5, with D possibly being TRBD1 (6 bases). The germline gives CDR1 LNHDA, CDR2 SQIVND (reference sequence). The CDR3 loop spans 16 amino acids. The V and J ends lost 3 bases and 7 bases respectively, with 19 bases between them.

The chain combines TRBV19 with TRBJ1-3, with TRBD1 identical over 8 bases. CDR3 length: 14 residues. Trimming removed 4 bases from V and 2 bases from J; junction bases left unmatched: 1. Per the germline V gene, CDR1 is LNHDA and CDR2 is SQIVND (reference sequence). The CDR3 is CASSRTGPGNTIYF. The CDR3 nucleotides are TGTGCCAGTAGTAGGACAGGGCCTGGAAACACCATATATTTT.

V usage is TRBV5-1 and J usage is TRBJ2-1; D ambiguous. Trimming shortened V by 6 bases and J by 8 bases, and 9 bases separated the two germline ends. Germline CDR1 SGHRS, CDR2 YFSETQ. The CDR3 spans 11 residues. The CDR3 spells CASIQMDEQFF. The CDR3 DNA is TGCGCCAGCATTCAGATGGATGAGCAGTTCTTC. Filled out from reference TRBV5-1 and TRBJ2-1, the complete variable domain reads KAGVTQTPRYLIKTRGQQVTLSCSPISGHRSVSWYQQTPGQGLQFLFEYFSETQRNKGNFPGRFSGRQFSNSRSEMNVSTLELGDSALYLCASIQMDEQFFGPGTRLTVL.

This chain connects TRBV5-4 to TRBJ2-7, with 7 bases aligning to TRBD1. CDR1 and CDR2 from the germline V gene are SGHNT and YYREEE (reference sequence). With V trimmed by 0 bases and J by 1 base, 1 base remained unmatched. The CDR3 has 14 residues. CDR3 nucleotide sequence: TGTGCCAGCAGCTTGGGACAGGGTTCCTACGAGCAGTACTTC. It translates to CASSLGQGSYEQYF.

This clone was found a few times. The chain links TRBV27 to TRBJ2-1, with TRBD2 matching over 9 bases. Germline CDR1 reads MNHEY; CDR2 reads SMNVEV (reference sequence). Trimming at V came to 6 bases and at J to 7 bases, leaving 7 bases not matched to a gene. The CDR3 sequence is 14 residues long. CDR3 amino acids: CASRGGGRGNEQFF. For the CDR3, the DNA is TGTGCCAGCAGGGGCGGCGGGAGGGGGAATGAGCAGTTCTTC.

This chain connects TRBV25-1 to TRBJ2-7; the D call may be TRBD1 or TRBD2 (5 bases each). Trimming pared 1 base from V and 4 bases from J, leaving 8 bases between. Looked up from germline, CDR1 is MGHDK and CDR2 is SYGVNS. The CDR3 covers 13 residues. DNA for the CDR3: TGTGCCAGCAGTGAATCGTGGGGGTACGAGCAGTACTTC. Translation gives CASSESWGYEQYF.

The J gene is TRBJ2-1, the V gene TRBV5-4, with 10 bases fitting TRBD1. Trimming removed 1 base from V and 4 bases from J; junction bases left unmatched: 2. Germline CDR1 reads SGHNT; CDR2 reads YYREEE (reference sequence). This CDR3 has 15 residues. The CDR3 region has the DNA TGTGCCAGCAGCTTGTGGACAGGGGGATACAATGAGCAGTTCTTC. Translation: CASSLWTGGYNEQFF.

The CDR3 reads CASSYIGRQEQFF. In DNA, the CDR3 is TGTGCCAGCAGTTATATCGGACGGCAAGAGCAGTTCTTC. J is TRBJ2-1 and V is TRBV6-6; D is ambiguous. The germline V and J ends were trimmed by 3 bases and 10 bases, with 13 bases remaining between them. The germline V gene encodes CDR1 MNHNY and CDR2 SVGAGI (reference sequence). The CDR3 covers 13 residues.

This clone was seen just once. The chain uses TRBV6-1 and TRBJ1-1, with no clear D. The CDR3 totals 12 residues. V gave up 6 bases and J gave up 7 bases, with 12 bases separating them. CDR1 is MNHNS and CDR2 is SASEGT in the germline V gene. CDR3 in amino acids: CASREWSDEAFF. The DNA of the CDR3 is TGTGCCAGCAGGGAGTGGAGTGATGAAGCTTTCTTT.

This rearrangement joins TRBV14 to TRBJ2-1, with D possibly TRBD1 on 6 matching bases. Trimming left V 10 bases short and J 4 bases short, with 14 bases between. Germline values: CDR1 SGHDN, CDR2 FVKESK. There are 13 residues in the CDR3. The CDR3 bases are TGTGCCACCTCAGGGGATGGTTACAATGAGCAGTTCTTC. Its translation is CATSGDGYNEQFF.

This chain connects TRBV7-2 to TRBJ1-2; the D is unclear. Germline V lookup: CDR1 SGHTA, CDR2 FQGNSA. V was shortened by 3 bases and J by 0 bases, with 14 bases between the two germline ends. The CDR3 totals 16 residues. CDR3 coding DNA: TGTGCCAGCAGCTTCCGATCGCTCCGAGCTAACTATGGCTACACCTTC. It is translated as CASSFRSLRANYGYTF.

The CDR3 sequence is CASTPSAANSPLHF. The CDR3 DNA reads TGTGCCAGCACCCCATCGGCAGCCAATTCACCCCTCCACTTT. The rearrangement uses TRBV27 and TRBJ1-6; D unresolved. Germline CDR1 and CDR2: MNHEY and SMNVEV (reference sequence). Trimming shortened V by 7 bases and J by 7 bases, and 14 bases separated the two germline ends. This CDR3 spans 14 amino acids.

The chain joins TRBV30 to TRBJ2-2; 8 nucleotides agree with TRBD2. Losses at the gene ends were 2 bases for V and 5 bases for J; bases not matched to a gene: 7. The germline CDR1 and CDR2 sequences are GTSNPN and SVGIG (reference sequence). The CDR3 is 15 amino acids. In DNA, the CDR3 is TGTGCCTGGAGTAGCGGGACTAGAGGAACCGGGGAGCTGTTTTTT. Translating gives CAWSSGTRGTGELFF.

This clone was counted between two and nine times. The DNA of the CDR3 is TGTGCCAGTAGCGAGGGGGCAGGGGAGACCCAGTACTTC. Protein sequence: CASSEGAGETQYF. The rearrangement uses TRBV19 and TRBJ2-5; TRBD1 aligns across 7 bases. There are 13 residues in the CDR3. The J segment lost 5 bases and the V segment lost 6 bases, leaving 6 bases of the junction unmatched. CDR1 and CDR2 from the germline V gene are LNHDA and SQIVND (reference sequence).

This chain uses TRBV15 with TRBJ1-1; the D is unclear. Germline loops: CDR1 LNHNV, CDR2 YYDKDF (reference sequence). Trimming took off 2 bases at V and 3 bases at J, with 10 bases between the two ends. The CDR3 covers 14 residues. The CDR3 spells CATSRSVGYTEAFF. CDR3 DNA sequence: TGTGCCACCAGCAGATCCGTCGGATACACTGAAGCTTTCTTT.

This chain's CDR3 is CASSSISSGWGTDTQYF. The CDR3 bases are TGTGCCAGCAGCTCCATTTCTAGCGGGTGGGGCACAGATACGCAGTATTTT. The chain uses TRBV7-2 and TRBJ2-3; 8 positions agree with TRBD2. Germline V gives CDR1 SGHTA, CDR2 FQGNSA. V lost 4 bases and J lost 1; bases outside the gene matches: 10. This CDR3 is 17 amino acids long.

This clone was observed a handful of times. The J gene is TRBJ2-3, the V gene TRBV27; TRBD2 matches at 8 bases. Germline CDR1 MNHEY, CDR2 SMNVEV (reference sequence). The length of the CDR3 is 17 residues. V was pared by 2 bases and J by 1 base, with 8 bases of the junction left unmatched. Written as DNA, the CDR3 is TGTGCCAGCAGTTTAGACCCGGGGGGGTTGGGCACAGATACGCAGTATTTT. It translates to CASSLDPGGLGTDTQYF.